Included here is one T cell receptor beta chain sequence, with context. Germline CDR1 and CDR2: SGHTA and FQGNSA. V was clipped by 4 bases and J by 4 bases, with 19 bases between them. This CDR3 region has 16 residues. Per the original data handling: How many nucleated cells were present was estimated from reference gene primer amplification. TCRdb's table, derived via immunoSEQ multiplex PCR, lists solely in-frame clones and lacks some. The V and J calls and clone size come from that table; D and trimming were worked out from the DNA. This repertoire shows about 490,000 clones, approximately 85% found once; its top ten account for roughly 3.1%. This sample is part of a study of blood T cell repertoires in COVID-19. Whole-study context: Sources were T cells, B-cell-depleted T cells, or PBMCs; the material itself was cDNA or gDNA.

This chain uses TRBV7-2 with TRBJ1-2; the D gene is possibly TRBD1 (5 bases). Sequencing used peripheral blood. The receptor was isolated from a human donor in a cohort sampled during active COVID-19. The CDR3 protein is CASSSTTTVRAYGYTF. In DNA form, the CDR3 reads TGTGCCAGCAGCTCCACGACGACAGTCCGCGCCTATGGCTACACCTTC.